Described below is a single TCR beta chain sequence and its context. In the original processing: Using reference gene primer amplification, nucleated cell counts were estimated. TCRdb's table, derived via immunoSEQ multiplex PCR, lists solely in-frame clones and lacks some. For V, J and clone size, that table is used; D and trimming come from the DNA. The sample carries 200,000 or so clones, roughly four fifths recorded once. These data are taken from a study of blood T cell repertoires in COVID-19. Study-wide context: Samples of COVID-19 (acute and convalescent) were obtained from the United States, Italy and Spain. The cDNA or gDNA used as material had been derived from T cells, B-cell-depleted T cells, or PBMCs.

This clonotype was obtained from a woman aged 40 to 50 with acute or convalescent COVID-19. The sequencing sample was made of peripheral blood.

For the CDR3, the DNA is TGTGCCAGCACCTTCTCGGGACTAGCGGGAGTAGACGAGCAGTACTTC. This translates into CASTFSGLAGVDEQYF. The chain recombines TRBV3-1 (or the pseudogene TRBV3-2) with TRBJ2-7, with TRBD2 matching 14 bases. CDR1 is LGHDT, CDR2 YNNKEL, per germline (reference sequence). J lost 5 bases, V lost 7 bases, and 10 bases had no gene match. The CDR3 consists of 16 residues.